Below, 32 T cell receptor beta chains from the same sample are listed, as sequenced in a study of T cells in Graves' hyperthyroidism and ophthalmopathy. Amplification of TCR beta CDR3 regions used RNA as the template. Carried out on the TCR CDR3, a first-round RT-PCR used the HTBI primer set. MiXCR, applied by TCRdb to the multiplex PCR reads, yields one record per CDR3 protein. The data hold roughly 380,000 distinct CDR3 sequences, with approximately 15% observed a single time. The sample consisted of blood. The receptors originated from a woman aged 60-75 years with Graves' hyperthyroidism.

The V call is TRBV9, the J call TRBJ2-5, with TRBD1 matching over 7 bases. Trimming at V came to 4 bases and at J to 0 bases, leaving 9 bases not matched to a gene. The CDR3 runs to 16 residues. Germline V gene lookup returns CDR1 SGDLS and CDR2 YYNGEE. CDR3 protein: CASSPSTGNYQETQYF. DNA for the CDR3: TGTGCCAGCAGCCCATCGACAGGGAATTACCAAGAGACCCAGTACTTC. The full variable domain, rest sourced from reference TRBV9 and TRBJ2-5, is DSGVTQTPKHLITATGQRVTLRCSPRSGDLSVYWYQQSLDQGLQFLIQYYNGEERAKGNILERFSAQQFPDLHSELNLSSLELGDSALYFCASSPSTGNYQETQYFGPGTRLLVL.

The sample holds many counts of this clonotype. This chain uses TRBV20-1 with TRBJ2-1; D possibly uses TRBD1 or TRBD2 (6 bases each). The CDR3 is 13 amino acids. Between the trimmed V and J ends, which lost 6 bases and 7 bases, there was a span of 16 bases. Germline V gene sequence: CDR1 DFQATT, CDR2 SNEGSKA (reference sequence). CDR3 in amino acids: CSAIFGGQNEQFF. The CDR3 DNA reads TGCAGTGCCATATTTGGGGGGCAAAATGAGCAGTTCTTC.

This clonotype was found many times. V gene TRBV29-1 combines with J gene TRBJ2-1; 7 positions match TRBD2. Germline lookup yields CDR1 SQVTM and CDR2 ANQGSEA. This CDR3 has 13 residues. DNA of the CDR3: TGCACCCTGGGGGAGGGGCGCTACAATGAGCAGTTCTTC. It encodes CTLGEGRYNEQFF.

This clonotype was seen repeatedly, ten times or more. This CDR3 is CASSPGTGPTGELFF. CDR3 coding DNA: TGTGCCAGCAGCCCCGGGACAGGGCCCACCGGGGAGCTGTTTTTT. The V call is TRBV7-9, the J call TRBJ2-2, with 9 positions matching TRBD1. Germline trimming cut 5 bases from V and 4 bases from J; bases unmatched to any gene: 5. Germline CDR1 SEHNR, CDR2 FQNEAQ (reference sequence). The CDR3 contains 15 residues.

With regard to this clonotype: This clone may be a read error of a much larger clone one base away. The genes are TRBV19 and TRBJ1-2; a possible D gene is TRBD1 (5 bases). CDR1 and CDR2 (germline): LNHDA, SQIVND (reference sequence). The CDR3 has 16 amino acids. The CDR3 region has the DNA TGTGTCAGTACCGGATCCCGGACAAGATTTAACTATGGCTACACCTTC. Protein: CVSTGSRTRFNYGYTF.

This clonotype was counted between two and nine times. The chain carries TRBV5-1 and TRBJ1-2; the match to TRBD1 covers 9 bases. Germline values: CDR1 SGHRS, CDR2 YFSETQ. CDR3 length: 14 amino acids. Trimming at V came to 4 bases and at J to 6 bases, leaving 7 bases not matched to a gene. The CDR3 here is CASSLGQGNHGYTF. The CDR3 DNA sequence: TGCGCCAGCAGCCTGGGACAGGGCAACCATGGCTACACCTTC. Together with reference TRBV5-1 and TRBJ1-2, the CDR3 gives the full variable domain: KAGVTQTPRYLIKTRGQQVTLSCSPISGHRSVSWYQQTPGQGLQFLFEYFSETQRNKGNFPGRFSGRQFSNSRSEMNVSTLELGDSALYLCASSLGQGNHGYTFGSGTRLTVV.

In this sample, this clonotype turned up many times. CDR3: CASSSTGAGRGYTF. The DNA of the CDR3 is TGTGCCAGCAGCTCCACAGGGGCCGGTCGTGGCTACACCTTC. The V gene is TRBV11-2, the J gene TRBJ1-2, with 7 bases lining up with TRBD1. The CDR3 totals 14 residues. Germline CDR1 is SGHAT and CDR2 is FQNNGV. After removal of 4 bases from V and 7 bases from J, the junction contained 9 bases not matched to a gene.

There are many counts of this clonotype. The rearrangement joins TRBV3-1 to TRBJ1-2; unclear D gene. Germline CDR1 LGHDT, CDR2 YNNKEL (reference sequence). The CDR3 runs to 13 residues. V dropped 0 bases and J dropped 7 bases, with 9 bases sitting between them. DNA for the CDR3: TGTGCCAGCAGCCAAGAACCCGAGGGTGGCTACACCTTC. Translating gives CASSQEPEGGYTF.

The CDR3 coding sequence is TGCAGCGTTTATCAGACAGGGGCGGGAAACACCATATATTTT. Protein: CSVYQTGAGNTIYF. The chain has TRBV29-1 and TRBJ1-3; 8 positions match TRBD1. CDR1 and CDR2 from the germline V gene are SQVTM and ANQGSEA. J was trimmed by 4 bases and V by 5 bases; bases with no gene match: 7. The CDR3 spans 14 residues.

This clonotype was seen many times. V is TRBV30 and J is TRBJ1-1; possibly TRBD1 for D (5 bases). V was clipped by 5 bases and J by 8 bases, with 12 bases between them. The CDR3 is made up of 11 amino acids. In germline, CDR1 is GTSNPN, CDR2 SVGIG (reference sequence). CDR3 in amino acids: CAWSMGTEAFF. The CDR3 DNA is TGTGCCTGGTCCATGGGGACCGAAGCTTTCTTT.

This clonotype was counted many times. The CDR3: CASRQIGTSGTYEQYF. In DNA form, the CDR3 reads TGCGCCAGCAGACAAATAGGGACTAGCGGGACCTACGAGCAGTACTTC. The rearrangement uses TRBV4-1 and TRBJ2-7, with 13 positions matching TRBD2. V lost 6 bases and J lost 2; bases outside the gene matches: 7. The germline V gene has CDR1 MGHRA and CDR2 YSYEKL. The CDR3 sequence is 16 residues long.

In this sample, this clonotype turned up many times. This chain uses TRBV29-1 with TRBJ2-5; D is possibly TRBD1 (6 bases). The V gene's germline CDR1 is SQVTM and CDR2 ANQGSEA. V lost 4 bases and J lost 0, with 24 bases in between. This CDR3 has 18 amino acids. CDR3 residues: CSVALITRGHSYQETQYF. The CDR3 region has the DNA TGCAGCGTTGCCCTAATAACAAGGGGACACTCGTACCAAGAGACCCAGTACTTC.

In the case of this clonotype: The DNA is left out, because the CDR3 cannot be placed on it with certainty; the CDR3 is given as TCRdb lists it. This chain links TRBV11-2 with TRBJ2-7; the table's D call of TRBD2 was not tested on the DNA. Inclusive of both ends, the CDR3 amounts to 19 amino acids. CDR1 SGHAT and CDR2 FQNNGV come from the germline V gene. The CDR3 sequence is CASSIYLCSVRGSNYEQYF.

This clonotype was recorded once. CDR3 loop: CATRGGVGTEAFF. As DNA, the CDR3 is TGTGCCACCCGGGGCGGGGTAGGCACTGAAGCTTTCTTT. The chain combines TRBV24-1 with TRBJ1-1, with D maybe TRBD1 (5 bases). CDR1 KGHDR and CDR2 SFDVKD come from the germline V gene. This CDR3 has 13 residues. Deletions cut 9 bases from V and 4 bases from J, with 14 bases between.

This clonotype was detected ten times or more. The rearrangement joins TRBV7-8 to TRBJ2-1; 14 bases agree with TRBD2. CDR1 and CDR2 (germline): SGHVS, FQNEAQ. Losses at the gene ends were 4 bases for V and 4 bases for J; bases not matched to a gene: 12. The CDR3 loop spans 19 amino acids. The CDR3 is CASSSGLAGERNSYNEQFF. Here the CDR3 DNA reads TGTGCCAGCAGCTCGGGACTAGCGGGGGAGAGGAACTCTTACAATGAGCAGTTCTTC.

This clonotype was counted only a few times. The V and J genes are TRBV5-6 and TRBJ1-2; D perhaps matches TRBD1 (5 bases). Germline CDR1 SGHDT, CDR2 YYEEEE. V gave up 4 bases and J gave up 4 bases, with 14 bases separating them. This CDR3 region has 14 residues. CDR3 residues: CASSPPGGGYGYTF. In DNA form, the CDR3 reads TGTGCCAGCAGCCCGCCCGGGGGGGGCTATGGCTACACCTTC.

In its sample, this clonotype was seen a few times. The gene calls are TRBV9 and TRBJ2-2, with TRBD2 identical over 11 bases. Germline assignment: CDR1 SGDLS and CDR2 YYNGEE. CDR3 length: 17 amino acids. V was clipped by 2 bases and J by 6 bases; unmatched bases: 9. The CDR3 nucleotides are TGTGCCAGCAGCGTTGCCCCGACTAGCGGGACGGCCGGGGAGCTGTTTTTT. Protein: CASSVAPTSGTAGELFF.

The V call is TRBV4-1, the J call TRBJ2-1, with 11 bases matching TRBD2. Germline V gives CDR1 MGHRA, CDR2 YSYEKL. Germline trimming cut 4 bases from V and 8 bases from J; bases unmatched to any gene: 10. The CDR3 length is 16 residues. The CDR3 region has the DNA TGCGCCAGCAGCCGAGGGACTAGCGGAGGGAAACATGAGCAGTTCTTC. Its protein product is CASSRGTSGGKHEQFF.

This clonotype was detected a few times. Because the CDR3 is missing its conserved closing phenylalanine or tryptophan, this is likely a read error. The V gene is TRBV20-1, the J gene TRBJ2-7; 14 nucleotides align to TRBD2. CDR1 is DFQATT, CDR2 SNEGSKA, per germline (reference sequence). CDR3 length: 17 residues. With V trimmed by 5 bases and J by 7 bases, 16 bases remained unmatched. The CDR3 sequence is CSASGTSGRGGPPEQYL. For the CDR3, the DNA is TGCAGTGCTTCCGGGACTAGCGGGAGAGGGGGCCCTCCGGAGCAGTACCTC.

This clonotype was recorded at least ten times. The rearrangement uses TRBV27 and TRBJ2-3; 9 bases are a match to TRBD2. This CDR3 is 17 amino acids long. J gave up 4 bases and V 0 bases, and 8 bases lay outside the gene matches. CDR1 MNHEY and CDR2 SMNVEV come from the germline V gene (reference sequence). CDR3 loop: CASSLSVGLASSDTQYF. Written as DNA, the CDR3 is TGTGCCAGCAGTTTATCGGTCGGACTAGCGAGTTCAGATACGCAGTATTTT.

V gene TRBV29-1 combines with J gene TRBJ2-4, with 8 bases fitting TRBD2. Trimming at V came to 0 bases and at J to 5 bases, leaving 6 bases not matched to a gene. CDR1 SQVTM and CDR2 ANQGSEA come from the germline V gene. The CDR3 covers 15 residues. In DNA, the CDR3 is TGCAGCGTTGAAGACCCGGGAGGGGTACAAAACATTCAGTACTTC. Its protein is CSVEDPGGVQNIQYF.

In its sample, this clonotype was seen many times. The chain recombines TRBV5-1 with TRBJ2-1, with 8 bases that match TRBD2. V lost 4 bases, J lost 0 bases, and 6 bases stayed unmatched. The CDR3 has 16 amino acids. CDR1 is SGHRS and CDR2 is YFSETQ in the germline V gene. CDR3 in amino acids: CASSPPGTSSYNEQFF. Here the CDR3 DNA reads TGCGCCAGCAGCCCCCCCGGGACTAGCTCCTACAATGAGCAGTTCTTC. Combining the CDR3 with reference TRBV5-1 and TRBJ2-1 gives the whole variable domain KAGVTQTPRYLIKTRGQQVTLSCSPISGHRSVSWYQQTPGQGLQFLFEYFSETQRNKGNFPGRFSGRQFSNSRSEMNVSTLELGDSALYLCASSPPGTSSYNEQFFGPGTRLTVL.

Only a few counts were recorded for this clonotype. The chain links TRBV30 to TRBJ2-4; 7 bases match TRBD1. V dropped 2 bases and J dropped 6; count of bases not matched to a gene: 7. CDR1 and CDR2 from the germline V gene are GTSNPN and SVGIG (reference sequence). The CDR3 spans 14 residues. The CDR3 region has the DNA TGTGCCTGGAGTCTTCTAGGGGGCAGAAACATTCAGTACTTC. It codes for CAWSLLGGRNIQYF.

In this sample, this clonotype turned up many times. The chain recombines TRBV6-5 with TRBJ1-6; D call uncertain. V shed 0 bases and J shed 10 bases, with 13 bases lying between them. The CDR3 has 15 amino acids. CDR1 is MNHEY and CDR2 is SVGAGI in the germline V gene. The CDR3 DNA is TGTGCCAGCAGTTACTCTCGGGGAAGAGGGTCACCCCTCCACTTT. This codes for CASSYSRGRGSPLHF.

This clonotype appeared many times. The chain's CDR3 is CASSDAWGKNIQYF. The DNA of the CDR3 is TGTGCCAGCAGTGACGCCTGGGGGAAAAACATTCAGTACTTC. J is TRBJ2-4 and V is TRBV2; D tentatively reads TRBD1 or TRBD2 (5 bases each). CDR1 SNHLY and CDR2 FYNNEI come from the germline V gene. Trimming took 3 bases from V and 4 from J, leaving 10 bases between them. This CDR3 contains 14 residues.

This clonotype was found many times. The V and J genes are TRBV6-1 and TRBJ2-7, with TRBD1 identical over 7 bases. The CDR3 sequence is 12 residues long. The V gene's germline CDR1 is MNHNS and CDR2 SASEGT. V lost 11 bases, J lost 3 bases, and 7 bases stayed unmatched. Here the CDR3 reads CASGTAVYEQYF. DNA for the CDR3: TGTGCCTCCGGGACAGCTGTCTACGAGCAGTACTTC.

The sample holds many counts of this clonotype. This chain uses TRBV2 with TRBJ2-1, with TRBD2 as a possible D gene (6 bases). Germline V gene sequence: CDR1 SNHLY, CDR2 FYNNEI. V lost 8 bases and J lost 6, with 14 bases in between. The CDR3 contains 13 residues. The CDR3 sequence is CASLIGLRNEQFF. The CDR3 DNA reads as TGTGCCAGCCTGATCGGACTACGCAATGAGCAGTTCTTC. Complete variable domain (other parts from reference TRBV2 and TRBJ2-1): EPEVTQTPSHQVTQMGQEVILRCVPISNHLYFYWYRQILGQKVEFLVSFYNNEISEKSEIFDDQFSVERPDGSNFTLKIRSTKLEDSAMYFCASLIGLRNEQFFGPGTRLTVL.

V and J are TRBV10-1 and TRBJ2-6, with D unclear. V was pared by 10 bases and J by 0 bases, with 7 bases between. The CDR3 totals 13 residues. In germline, CDR1 is WNHNN, CDR2 SYGVQD (reference sequence). CDR3 region: CATSSSGANVLTF. The CDR3 DNA is TGCGCCACCTCCTCCTCTGGGGCCAACGTCCTGACTTTC.

This clonotype was found many times. For the CDR3, the DNA is TGCAGCGTGGCGACTAGCGGGAGTTCGACTGAGCAGTTCTTC. It yields the protein CSVATSGSSTEQFF. V gene TRBV29-1 combines with J gene TRBJ2-1; 12 bases align to TRBD2. Germline CDR1 is SQVTM and CDR2 is ANQGSEA. This CDR3 spans 14 amino acids. J gave up 9 bases and V 6 bases, and 9 bases lay outside the gene matches.

This clonotype has at least ten counts. The CDR3 loop is CASTLQVAKNIQYF. The CDR3 bases are TGTGCCAGCACCCTACAGGTAGCCAAAAACATTCAGTACTTC. The chain links TRBV2 to TRBJ2-4; D possibly corresponds to TRBD1 (5 bases). Trimming removed 7 bases from V and 0 bases from J, with 10 bases in between. Germline V gene data show CDR1 as SNHLY and CDR2 as FYNNEI. The CDR3 extends over 14 amino acids.

This clonotype was detected ten times or more. This chain connects TRBV28 to TRBJ1-1; weak D call: TRBD1 (5 bases). CDR1 and CDR2 from the germline V gene are MDHEN and SYDVKM. The V gene lost 5 bases and the J gene lost 4 bases, with 14 bases spanning the gap. This CDR3 region has 14 residues. The CDR3: CASSIYPGGTEAFF. The CDR3 DNA sequence: TGTGCCAGCAGTATTTACCCGGGGGGCACTGAAGCTTTCTTT.

In its sample, this clonotype was seen many times. The chain joins TRBV18 to TRBJ1-3; maybe TRBD1 (5 bases). There are 16 residues in the CDR3. Trimming cost V 0 bases and J 0 bases, with 9 bases left between them. CDR1 KGHSH and CDR2 LQKENI come from the germline V gene. In DNA form, the CDR3 reads TGTGCCAGCTCACCACCGATCGGGACCTCTGGAAACACCATATATTTT. Translation gives CASSPPIGTSGNTIYF.